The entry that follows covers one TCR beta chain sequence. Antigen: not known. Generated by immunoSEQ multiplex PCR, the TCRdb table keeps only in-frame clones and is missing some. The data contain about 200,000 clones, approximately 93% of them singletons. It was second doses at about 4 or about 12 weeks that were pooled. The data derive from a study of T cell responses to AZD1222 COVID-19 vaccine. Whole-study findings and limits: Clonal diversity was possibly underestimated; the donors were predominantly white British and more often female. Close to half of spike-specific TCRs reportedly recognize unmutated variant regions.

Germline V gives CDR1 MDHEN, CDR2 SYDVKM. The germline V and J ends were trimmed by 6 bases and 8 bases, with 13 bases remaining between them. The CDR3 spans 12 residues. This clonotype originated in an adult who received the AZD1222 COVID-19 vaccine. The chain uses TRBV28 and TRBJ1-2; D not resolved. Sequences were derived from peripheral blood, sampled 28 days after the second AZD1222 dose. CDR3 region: CASRPGRGGYTF. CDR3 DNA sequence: TGTGCCAGCAGACCGGGCCGAGGGGGCTACACCTTC.